This TCR beta chain was captured by sequencing in a study of blood T cell repertoires in COVID-19. Libraries were prepared by immunoSEQ multiplex PCR; TCRdb keeps only in-frame clonotypes and omits some of them. This sample has around 250,000 clones; around four fifths occur once, and the top ten carry around 6%. The CDR3 spans 16 residues. The germline V gene has CDR1 SGHTS and CDR2 YDEGEE. Trimming left V 3 bases short and J 7 bases short, with 17 bases between. The chain recombines TRBV5-8 with TRBJ1-6; D uncertain. Material: peripheral blood. The TCR sequence derives from a man aged 80 or over with acute or convalescent COVID-19. Written as DNA, the CDR3 is TGTGCCAGCAGCTCAATCACCGGTTGGCGGAATTCACCCCTCCACTTT. As protein: CASSSITGWRNSPLHF.